This T cell receptor (beta chain) was identified in a study of T-cell reconstitution after alpha-beta-depleted transplantation in children. Study observations and caveats: The main origin of T-cell counts and diversity one year after transplant was newly produced T cells. Diversity of TCRbeta at day 60 was high in some patients, arising from surviving recipient T cells and thymic progenitors.

This clonotype was counted at least ten times. Its target is not known. Unique molecular identifiers were incorporated into the prepared TCRbeta library. A single record per CDR3 protein comes from TCRdb applying MiXCR to the PCR reads. Altogether 200,000 or so distinct CDR3 sequences are present, approximately 6% being singletons, with the ten largest covering around 4.1%. The TCR originated in a girl under three years old with combined immunodeficiency, due to receive a stem cell transplant. This specimen consisted of PBMCs, obtained before TCRalphabeta/CD19-depleted stem cell transplant.

The CDR3 bases are TGTGCCAGCAGAAACTCTTACACCAGCTCCTATAATTCACCCCTCCACTTT. It yields the protein CASRNSYTSSYNSPLHF. The chain links TRBV12-3 or TRBV12-4 to TRBJ1-6, with no clear D. The CDR3 loop spans 17 amino acids. V lost 6 bases to trimming and J lost 0 bases, with 15 bases between them.